The 30 T cell receptor delta chains given below trace back to one sample, sequenced in a study of γδ T cells in repeated Plasmodium falciparum infection. TCRdb ran CATT on the multiplex PCR reads. In the table there are tens of thousands of delta-chain clones, around 1.7% of which are singletons. Gammadelta T cells were flow-sorted from PBMC into Vgamma9/Vdelta2+ and Vdelta2-negative populations for bulk analysis. The specimen sequenced was gamma-delta T cells from blood. The receptors originated from a pool of human donors (malaria-infected and uninfected, not separated).

This clone occurred a few times. A read error likely explains this, since a far larger clone differs by one base. The same CDR3 is also encoded by other DNA sequences in this sample. The genes are TRDV3 and TRDJ1; 9 bases are shared with TRDD3. Germline lookup yields CDR1 TVYSNPD and CDR2 GDNSRS (reference sequence). The CDR3 length is 24 residues. V lost 4 bases to trimming and J lost 1 base; unmatched junction nucleotides: 37. CDR3 amino acids: CASLIPQGFHGFWGIRLITDKLIF. CDR3 nucleotide sequence: TGTGCCTCACTTATTCCCCAGGGATTCCACGGGTTCTGGGGGATCAGGCTGATCACCGATAAACTCATCTTT.

Only a few counts were recorded for this clone. TCRdb assigns this DNA the protein of a much larger clone, which departs from its translation at residue 15; this likely reflects a read error, and the protein shown comes from translating the DNA. This sequence joins TRDV1 and TRDJ1; 9 bases are a match to TRDD3. CDR3 length: 22 amino acids. Unmatched junction bases numbered 25, after V lost 2 bases and J lost 3 bases. CDR1 TSWWSYY and CDR2 QGS come from the germline V gene. The CDR3 loop reads CALGERLVPRVTGGHASDKLIF. DNA of the CDR3: TGTGCTCTTGGGGAAAGACTCGTCCCTCGGGTTACTGGGGGACACGCGTCCGATAAACTCATCTTT.

Points on this clone: TCRdb assigns this DNA the protein of a much larger clone, which departs from its translation at residue 10; this likely reflects a read error, and the protein shown comes from translating the DNA. The V gene is TRDV3, but the J gene lacks a call. The CDR3 consists of 12 residues. Germline-derived CDR1 and CDR2 are TVYSNPD and GDNSRS (reference sequence). As DNA, the CDR3 is TGTGCCCTCCTGTGGTACACCGATAAACCCATCTTT. Encoded protein: CALLWYTDKPIF.

This clone appeared many times. A far larger clone is one base from this, pointing to a likely read error. The same CDR3 is also encoded by other DNA sequences in this sample. This sequence joins TRDV2 and TRDJ1, with no clear D. V was clipped by 7 bases and J by 2 bases, with 16 bases between them. Germline assignment: CDR1 GEAIGNYY and CDR2 EKD. This CDR3 is 14 amino acids long. The CDR3 DNA sequence: TGTGCCTGCGACCCCGCCGGGAATACCGATAAACTCATCTTT. Its protein is CACDPAGNTDKLIF.

In the case of this clone: This DNA translates differently at residue 17 from the TCRdb protein, which is that of a much larger clone; a read error is likely, and the protein shown is the DNA's own translation. This chain uses TRDV1 with TRDJ1; 12 positions match TRDD3. CDR1 is TSWWSYY and CDR2 is QGS in the germline V gene. CDR3 length equals 18 residues. CDR3 DNA: TGTGCTCTCTGGATCTGGGGGATACGCATTCGGCCCACCGATAAACTCACCTTT. Amino acids: CALWIWGIRIRPTDKLTF.

This clone came up many times. The TCRdb record carries a much larger clone's protein, which differs from this DNA's translation at residue 11; a read error is the likely cause, and the protein listed here is the DNA translation. The chain couples TRDV2 to TRDJ1, with 9 nucleotides matching TRDD3. J gave up 11 bases and V 1 base, and 16 bases lay outside the gene matches. The CDR3 extends over 16 amino acids. Germline V gene lookup returns CDR1 GEAIGNYY and CDR2 EKD. CDR3 loop: CACDTLTGGPGFMLIF. For the CDR3, the DNA is TGTGCCTGTGACACTCTTACTGGGGGACCAGGCTTCATGCTCATCTTT.

Concerning this clone: This DNA translates differently at residue 13 from the TCRdb protein, which is that of a much larger clone; a read error is likely, and the protein shown is the DNA's own translation. The chain couples TRDV3 to TRDJ1; 8 bases line up with TRDD3. This CDR3 is built from 21 residues. Germline lookup yields CDR1 TVYSNPD and CDR2 GDNSRS (reference sequence). The ends lost 4 bases at V and 6 bases at J; junction bases unmatched: 34. CDR3 residues: CASSGGPKTYWGWIPEHKLIF. The CDR3 coding sequence is TGTGCCTCTTCTGGGGGTCCTAAAACCTACTGGGGGTGGATCCCGGAACATAAACTCATCTTT.

Comment on this clone: TCRdb attributes to this sequence the protein of a much larger clone, which differs from the DNA translation at residue 3; a read error is likely, and the protein displayed is translated from the DNA. This sequence joins TRDV2 and TRDJ1; D gene ambiguous. The J gene, not given by TCRdb, was assigned here from a germline match of the nucleotide sequence. Germline V gene lookup returns CDR1 GEAIGNYY and CDR2 EKD. This CDR3 has 16 residues. The CDR3 DNA follows: TGTGCCCGTGACCAATGCCGCCCCTCCAAGCCCGATAAACTCATCTTT. This translates into CARDQCRPSKPDKLIF.

This clone was picked up a small number of times. One base separates it from a far larger clone, so it is likely a read error. This sample includes further DNA sequences coding for the same CDR3. The chain carries TRDV1 and TRDJ1, with D tentatively TRDD3 (6 bases). The germline V gene encodes CDR1 TSWWSYY and CDR2 QGS. The CDR3 extends over 12 amino acids. The CDR3 sequence is CALGDGPYKLIF. The CDR3 nucleotides read TGTGCTCTCGGGGATGGGCCTTATAAACTCATCTTT.

The table lists this clone with a few counts. The translation of this DNA and the TCRdb protein of a much larger clone differ at residue 15, probably owing to a read error; the protein shown here is translated from the DNA. DNA for the CDR3: TGTGCTCTTGGGGACCCACAATCTTCCTACCCTCACCCGTACATCGATAAACTCATCTTT. Translation gives CALGDPQSSYPHPYIDKLIF. The V and J genes are TRDV1 and TRDJ1, with 8 bases that match TRDD2. TCRdb gives no J gene; it was assigned here by matching the DNA to germline. V shed 3 bases, J shed 4 bases, and the junction held 22 bases outside the gene matches. The germline CDR1 and CDR2 sequences are TSWWSYY and QGS. The CDR3 runs to 20 residues.

Worth noting for this clone: This is likely an artifact of a read error, given a far larger clone one base away. The same CDR3 arises from other DNA sequences in this sample as well. The rearrangement uses TRDV1 and TRDJ1; 11 bases match TRDD3. In germline, CDR1 is TSWWSYY, CDR2 QGS. CDR3 length: 20 residues. The chain's CDR3 is CALGDPYAYVNWGIDDKLIF. CDR3 sequence (DNA): TGTGCTCTTGGGGACCCGTATGCCTACGTGAACTGGGGGATAGACGATAAGCTCATCTTT.

To note about this clone: TCRdb attributes to this sequence the protein of a much larger clone, which differs from the DNA translation at residue 5; a read error is likely, and the protein displayed is translated from the DNA. This rearrangement joins TRDV1 to TRDJ1, with D possibly being TRDD3 (6 bases). V lost 5 bases and J 0 bases, leaving 31 bases between the germline ends. Germline V CDR1 and CDR2: TSWWSYY, QGS. This CDR3 comprises 21 residues. CDR3 DNA sequence: TGTGCTCTTGGGAAACCGGTCCTAACACCCCCCTGGGGACCTTACACCGATAAACTCATCTTT. It encodes CALGKPVLTPPWGPYTDKLIF.

This clone has a count of ten or more. With only one base between it and a far larger clone, this is likely a read error. Other DNA sequences in the sample encode the same CDR3. The chain links TRDV1 to TRDJ1; tentatively, D is TRDD3 (5 bases). The CDR3 has 13 amino acids. CDR1 and CDR2 from the germline V gene are TSWWSYY and QGS. CDR3 in amino acids: CALGALTTDKLIF. DNA for the CDR3: TGTGCCCTTGGGGCCCTAACCACCGATAAACTCATCTTT.

As for this clone: The protein that TCRdb holds for this DNA derives from a much larger clone and differs from the translated DNA at residue 5, which likely indicates a read error; the protein shown here is translated from the DNA. The V and J genes are TRDV1 and TRDJ1, with 10 nucleotides matching TRDD3. J was trimmed by 3 bases and V by 3 bases; bases with no gene match: 19. This CDR3 has 20 residues. Germline assignment: CDR1 TSWWSYY and CDR2 QGS. CDR3 DNA: TGTGCTCTTGGGGACCCCTCTTCCTACCCCGGGGGATACGGGGCCGATAAACTCATCTTT. Its translation is CALGDPSSYPGGYGADKLIF.

This clone was recorded many times. TCRdb's protein, taken from a much larger clone, differs from this DNA's translation at residue 14, likely owing to a read error; the protein displayed comes from the DNA. V and J are TRDV2 and TRDJ1; 12 bases agree with TRDD3. Germline lookup yields CDR1 GEAIGNYY and CDR2 EKD. The CDR3 is 15 amino acids. CDR3 nucleotides: TGTGCCTGTGACGACCTTCTGGGGGATACGACGGAACTCACCTTT. Protein: CACDDLLGDTTELTF.

On this clone: TCRdb records a much larger clone's protein for this DNA, with a difference at residue 15 that likely arises from a read error; the protein given is the translation of the DNA. The rearrangement links TRDV2 to TRDJ1; 13 positions match TRDD3. CDR1 is GEAIGNYY, CDR2 EKD, per germline. The V gene end was trimmed by 0 bases and the J gene end by 0 bases; junction bases not matched to a gene: 15. CDR3 length: 21 amino acids. CDR3 sequence (DNA): TGTGCCTGTGACACCGTTACTGGGGGATACGCCGAGCGGAAGAACACCGATAAACTCATCTTT. The encoded protein is CACDTVTGGYAERKNTDKLIF.

This clone has a handful of counts. This DNA's translation and the protein TCRdb lists, from a much larger clone, do not match at residue 7, likely due to a read error; the protein shown is translated from the DNA. V gene TRDV3 combines with J gene TRDJ1; 9 bases agree with TRDD3. The J gene comes from matching the DNA to germline here; TCRdb lacks it. Unmatched junction bases numbered 21, after V lost 3 bases and J lost 1 base. CDR1 TVYSNPD and CDR2 GDNSRS come from the germline V gene (reference sequence). The CDR3 runs to 19 residues. The CDR3 sequence: CAFAAFPLGDTLITDKLIF. CDR3 nucleotides: TGTGCCTTCGCGGCCTTCCCACTTGGGGATACGCTAATCACCGATAAACTCATCTTT.

Only a few counts were recorded for this clone. The protein that TCRdb holds for this DNA derives from a much larger clone and differs from the translated DNA at residue 4, which likely indicates a read error; the protein shown here is translated from the DNA. V is TRDV2 and J is TRDJ2; 7 bases match TRDD3. The J gene was missing in TCRdb and was found by matching the end of the DNA to germline. The length of the CDR3 is 16 residues. Germline-derived CDR1 and CDR2 are GEAIGNYY and EKD. The CDR3 nucleotides read TGTGCCTGTGGCACCGTGGGGGAGCCTTTGACAGCACAACTCTTCTTT. It encodes CACGTVGEPLTAQLFF.

The gene calls are TRDV1 and TRDJ1, with D perhaps matching TRDD2 (6 bases). TCRdb supplies no J gene; here it was assigned by aligning the nucleotide sequence to germline. The germline gives CDR1 TSWWSYY, CDR2 QGS. V lost 0 bases to trimming and J lost 6 bases, with 29 bases between them. CDR3 length equals 20 residues. CDR3 bases: TGTGCTCTTGGGGAACTTTGGAGGTCCTACGGTCCTTTACTGCAAAATAAACTCATCTTT. Translating it yields CALGELWRSYGPLLQNKLIF.

Of note for this clone: With only one base between it and a far larger clone, this is likely a read error. Other DNA sequences within the sample encode an identical CDR3. The chain uses TRDV2 and TRDJ1, with a weak D call TRDD2 (5 bases). Germline values: CDR1 GEAIGNYY, CDR2 EKD. This CDR3 contains 20 residues. Trimming cost V 1 base and J 0 bases, with 26 bases left between them. CDR3 in amino acids: CACDTLGQPTVGPYTDKLIF. The CDR3, as DNA: TGTGCCTGTGACACATTAGGCCAGCCTACGGTGGGACCATACACCGATAAACTCATCTTT.

About this clone: The protein TCRdb lists belongs to a much larger clone and differs from this DNA's translation at residue 4, which points to a read error; the protein shown is made from the DNA. This chain links TRDV3 with TRDJ1; TRDD2 aligns across 7 bases. Germline V gene data show CDR1 as TVYSNPD and CDR2 as GDNSRS (reference sequence). Trimming at V came to 4 bases and at J to 2 bases, leaving 19 bases not matched to a gene. The CDR3 spans 17 residues. The CDR3 nucleotides are TGTGCCTCTGGGCTTCCTAGCTCAATACTTGAGACCGATAAACTCATCTTT. Encoded protein: CASGLPSSILETDKLIF.

This clone showed up many times. The TCRdb protein, from a much larger clone, departs from this DNA's translation at residue 6, likely by read error; the protein shown derives from the DNA. The CDR3 region has the DNA TGTGCTCTTGGGGAAGTAACAAGGAGCCCGTCCTCCGATAAACTCATCTTT. It encodes CALGEVTRSPSSDKLIF. The rearrangement joins TRDV1 to TRDJ1; D uncertain. The length of the CDR3 is 17 residues. Germline V gives CDR1 TSWWSYY, CDR2 QGS. V was cut by 2 bases and J by 3 bases, with 19 bases left in between.

This clone was counted a few times. The likely explanation is a read error, given a far larger clone one base away. Other DNA sequences in the same sample also yield this CDR3. The chain has TRDV1 and TRDJ1, with D possibly being TRDD2 (6 bases). V was trimmed by 3 bases and J by 0 bases, leaving 26 bases between them. The germline gives CDR1 TSWWSYY, CDR2 QGS. The length of the CDR3 is 20 residues. The CDR3 spells CALGDGSFQAYWLYTDKLIF. CDR3 bases: TGTGCTCTTGGGGACGGCTCCTTCCAAGCCTATTGGCTCTACACCGATAAACTCATCTTT.

This clone was found many times. TCRdb lists the protein of a much larger clone for this DNA, which differs at residue 17, so this is likely a read error; the protein given here is translated from the DNA itself. CDR3 residues: CALGSAKGIWGIRSKLTF. The CDR3, as DNA: TGTGCTCTTGGGAGCGCCAAGGGGATCTGGGGGATACGAAGTAAACTCACCTTT. The chain couples TRDV1 to TRDJ1; 12 nucleotides match TRDD3. The germline CDR1 and CDR2 sequences are TSWWSYY and QGS. CDR3 length: 18 residues.

As for this clone: It differs at one base from a far larger clone, so likely a read error. Different DNA sequences within this sample yield the same CDR3. The chain carries TRDV1 and TRDJ1, with 7 bases that match TRDD3. The trim removed 1 base at V and 1 base at J, leaving 27 bases unmatched. The germline V gene has CDR1 TSWWSYY and CDR2 QGS. The CDR3 loop spans 23 amino acids. In DNA, the CDR3 is TGTGCTCTTGGGGAACGAGTTTCCTCAATCCCGCCCTGGGGGTACGCGGGCACCGATAAACTCATCTTT. It is translated as CALGERVSSIPPWGYAGTDKLIF.

This clone appeared many times. TCRdb has a much larger clone's protein, which differs at residue 7 from the translation of this DNA, likely because of a read error; what is shown is the protein translated from the DNA. The rearrangement joins TRDV1 to TRDJ2; D possibly matches TRDD1 or TRDD3 (5 bases each). V was trimmed by 2 bases and J by 4 bases, leaving 29 bases between them. The CDR3 runs to 21 residues. The germline CDR1 and CDR2 sequences are TSWWSYY and QGS. This chain's CDR3 is CALGEEPYHEMGKGETAQLFF. The CDR3 bases are TGTGCTCTTGGGGAAGAGCCGTACCATGAAATGGGCAAAGGGGAGACAGCACAACTCTTCTTT.

This clone was recorded a few times. TCRdb lists the protein of a much larger clone for this DNA, which differs at residue 19, so this is likely a read error; the protein given here is translated from the DNA itself. The chain carries TRDV2 and TRDJ1; 9 positions match TRDD3. This CDR3 region has 22 residues. CDR1 and CDR2 from the germline V gene are GEAIGNYY and EKD. The CDR3 nucleotides are TGTGCCTGTGACACCATTAACCCCTCCGTACTGGGGGAAGGTCCGCTCACCGATAGACTCATCTTT. This codes for CACDTINPSVLGEGPLTDRLIF.

There are a few counts of this clone. TCRdb's entry gives the protein of a much larger clone, which mismatches this DNA's translation at residue 3, likely from a read error; the protein reported here is translated from the DNA. The chain combines TRDV3 with TRDJ1, with 12 bases aligning to TRDD3. The V segment lost 3 bases and the J segment 4 bases; nucleotides outside the gene matches: 21. The CDR3 has 19 amino acids. Germline V CDR1 and CDR2: TVYSNPD, GDNSRS (reference sequence). CDR3 in DNA: TGTGCCTTCACGGCCATTCTTCGCGGGTCTGGGGGATACGGCGATAAACTCATCTTT. It encodes CAFTAILRGSGGYGDKLIF.

In the case of this clone: The protein TCRdb gives is from a much larger clone and does not agree with this DNA's translation at residue 17, likely a read error; the protein shown here comes from the DNA. V usage is TRDV1 and J usage is TRDJ1, with TRDD3 identical over 12 bases. V dropped 1 base and J dropped 1; count of bases not matched to a gene: 22. CDR1 and CDR2 from the germline V gene are TSWWSYY and QGS. The CDR3 contains 23 residues. CDR3 DNA: TGTGCTCTTGGGGAACCACATATTCCTGACCTAAACTGGGGGATACCCTCCACCGATAAACTCATCTTT. Its protein product is CALGEPHIPDLNWGIPSTDKLIF.

This clone was observed many times. TCRdb assigns this DNA the protein of a much larger clone, which departs from its translation at residue 12; this likely reflects a read error, and the protein shown comes from translating the DNA. This chain joins TRDV1 and TRDJ1; TRDD3 is a possible D gene (6 bases). This CDR3 comprises 16 residues. Between the trimmed V and J ends, which lost 0 bases and 6 bases, there was a span of 17 bases. Germline V gene data show CDR1 as TSWWSYY and CDR2 as QGS. The CDR3 DNA reads TGTGCTCTTGGGGAACTAGGACACCGGGGGAGCAATAAACTCATCTTT. Translating it yields CALGELGHRGSNKLIF.